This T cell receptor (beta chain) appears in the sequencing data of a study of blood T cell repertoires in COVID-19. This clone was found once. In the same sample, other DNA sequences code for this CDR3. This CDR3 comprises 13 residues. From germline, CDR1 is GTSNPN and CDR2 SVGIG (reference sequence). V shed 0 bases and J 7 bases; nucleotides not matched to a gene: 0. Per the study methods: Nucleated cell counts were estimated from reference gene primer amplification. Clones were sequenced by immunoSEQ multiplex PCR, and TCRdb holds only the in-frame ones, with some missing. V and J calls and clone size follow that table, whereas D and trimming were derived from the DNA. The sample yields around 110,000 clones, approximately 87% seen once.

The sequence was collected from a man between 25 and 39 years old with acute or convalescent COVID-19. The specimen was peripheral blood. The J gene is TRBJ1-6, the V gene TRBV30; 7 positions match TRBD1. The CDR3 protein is CAWSVQGNSPLHF. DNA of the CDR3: TGTGCCTGGAGTGTACAGGGGAATTCACCCCTCCACTTT.